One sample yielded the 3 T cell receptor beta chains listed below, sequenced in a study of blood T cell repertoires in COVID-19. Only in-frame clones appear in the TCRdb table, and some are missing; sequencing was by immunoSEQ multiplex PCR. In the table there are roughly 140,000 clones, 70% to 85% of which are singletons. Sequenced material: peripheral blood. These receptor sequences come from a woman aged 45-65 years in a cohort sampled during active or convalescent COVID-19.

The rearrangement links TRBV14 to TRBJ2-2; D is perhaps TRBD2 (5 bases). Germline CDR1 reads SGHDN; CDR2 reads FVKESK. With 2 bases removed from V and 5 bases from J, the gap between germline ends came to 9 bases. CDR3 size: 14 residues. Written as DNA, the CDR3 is TGTGCCAGCAGCCAAAAACTAGGGACCGGGGAGCTGTTTTTT. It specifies CASSQKLGTGELFF.

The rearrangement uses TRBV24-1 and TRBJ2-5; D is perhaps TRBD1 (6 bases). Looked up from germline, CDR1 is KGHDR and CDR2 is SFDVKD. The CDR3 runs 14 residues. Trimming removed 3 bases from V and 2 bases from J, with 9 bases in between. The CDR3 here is CATSDGRGQETQYF. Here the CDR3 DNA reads TGTGCCACCAGTGATGGCAGGGGTCAAGAGACCCAGTACTTC.

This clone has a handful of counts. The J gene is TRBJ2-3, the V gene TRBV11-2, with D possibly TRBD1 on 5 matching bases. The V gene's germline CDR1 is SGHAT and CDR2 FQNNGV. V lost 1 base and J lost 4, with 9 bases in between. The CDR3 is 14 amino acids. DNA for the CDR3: TGTGCCAGCAGCTTAGGGGGCAACTCAGATACGCAGTATTTT. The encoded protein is CASSLGGNSDTQYF.